This T cell receptor (beta chain) came from a study of blood T cell repertoires in COVID-19. Trimming left V 2 bases short and J 4 bases short, with 17 bases between. CDR3 size: 16 residues. Per germline, CDR1 SNHLY and CDR2 FYNNEI. Profiled with immunoSEQ multiplex PCR; TCRdb holds only in-frame clones, not every one. The sample includes around 390,000 clones, about 87% of them seen just once. This TCR was sampled from a woman aged 45-59 years who had recovered from COVID-19. Sequencing was carried out using PBMCs or T cells enriched from blood (not recorded which). V usage is TRBV2 and J usage is TRBJ1-1; D is possibly TRBD1 (5 bases). The CDR3 loop reads CASSENGRVRFTEAFF. The CDR3 bases are TGTGCCAGCAGTGAAAATGGCAGGGTACGTTTCACTGAAGCTTTCTTT.